This TCR beta chain is drawn from a study of blood T cell repertoires in COVID-19. Assay used: immunoSEQ multiplex PCR; TCRdb lists only in-frame clones, some missing. This table holds under 250,000 clones, about nine tenths found once. The V gene lost 4 bases and the J gene lost 9 bases, with 16 bases spanning the gap. The germline V gene encodes CDR1 LNHDA and CDR2 SQIVND (reference sequence). The CDR3 covers 14 residues. The receptor was isolated from a man younger than 40 with COVID-19, enrolled during active disease. The sample was peripheral blood. The chain is built from TRBV19 and TRBJ1-5, with D possibly being TRBD1 (6 bases). The CDR3 here is CASSNDRFIGPQHF. CDR3 nucleotide sequence: TGTGCCAGTAGTAACGACAGGTTTATTGGGCCCCAGCATTTT.